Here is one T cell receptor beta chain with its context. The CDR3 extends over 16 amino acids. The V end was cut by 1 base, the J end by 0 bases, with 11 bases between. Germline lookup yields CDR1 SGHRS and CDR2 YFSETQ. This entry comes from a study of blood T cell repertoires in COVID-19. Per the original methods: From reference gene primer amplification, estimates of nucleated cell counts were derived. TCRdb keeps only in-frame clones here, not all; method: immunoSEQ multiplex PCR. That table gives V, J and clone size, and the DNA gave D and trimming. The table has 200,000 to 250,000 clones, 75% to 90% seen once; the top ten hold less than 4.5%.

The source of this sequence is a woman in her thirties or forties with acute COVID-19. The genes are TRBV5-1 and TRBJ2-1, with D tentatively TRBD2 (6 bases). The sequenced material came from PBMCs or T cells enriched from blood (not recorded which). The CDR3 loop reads CASSLTSPSSYNEQFF. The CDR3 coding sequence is TGCGCCAGCAGCTTGACTAGCCCGAGCTCCTACAATGAGCAGTTCTTC.